These 20 T cell receptor beta chains came from one sample sequenced in a study of Ad26.COV2.S vaccination and SARS-CoV-2 variants. Treatment noted: roughly 19 received Ad26.COV2.S at low or high dose, single or two shots; about 5 received placebo; per-sample allocation not given. Sampling was done on day 63 after the first vaccine or placebo injection. Sequencing was performed with immunoSEQ multiplex PCR; in TCRdb, only in-frame clones are kept and a portion is missing. Among around 320,000 clones, about 82% were seen once, and the ten largest hold approximately 2.1%. Sequencing used peripheral blood, obtained in a trial of Ad26.COV2.S vaccine versus placebo. Receptor source: a person between 18 and 65 years old who received the Ad26.COV2.S COVID-19 vaccine or a placebo.

The chain uses TRBV18 and TRBJ1-2, with 8 bases fitting TRBD1. The J segment lost 4 bases and the V segment lost 3 bases, leaving 4 bases of the junction unmatched. Germline V gene sequence: CDR1 KGHSH, CDR2 LQKENI. The CDR3 totals 14 residues. The CDR3 nucleotides are TGTGCCAGCTCACCGGACAGGGAGAGCTATGGCTACACCTTC. It encodes CASSPDRESYGYTF. Full variable domain (outside the CDR3, taken from reference TRBV18 and TRBJ1-2): NAGVMQNPRHLVRRRGQEARLRCSPMKGHSHVYWYRQLPEEGLKFMVYLQKENIIDESGMPKERFSAEFPKEGPSILRIQQVVRGDSAAYFCASSPDRESYGYTFGSGTRLTVV.

This chain uses TRBV7-9 with TRBJ2-3; D remains ambiguous. Germline V CDR1 and CDR2: SEHNR, FQNEAQ (reference sequence). The CDR3 has 12 residues. V lost 3 bases, J lost 6 bases, and 7 bases lay in between. In DNA form, the CDR3 reads TGTGCCAGCAGCTTCCTTGGTGATACGCAGTATTTT. Its translation: CASSFLGDTQYF.

A few counts support this clone. The genes are TRBV19 and TRBJ2-2, with D tentatively TRBD1 or TRBD2 (5 bases each). V was clipped by 6 bases and J by 3 bases, with 14 bases between them. The CDR3 is made up of 15 amino acids. Germline V gene data show CDR1 as LNHDA and CDR2 as SQIVND (reference sequence). CDR3 sequence: CASRDVRGDTGELFF. CDR3 coding DNA: TGTGCCAGTAGGGATGTTAGGGGAGACACCGGGGAGCTGTTTTTT. The variable domain in full, with the rest retrieved from reference TRBV19 and TRBJ2-2, is DGGITQSPKYLFRKEGQNVTLSCEQNLNHDAMYWYRQDPGQGLRLIYYSQIVNDFQKGDIAEGYSVSREKKESFPLTVTSAQKNPTAFYLCASRDVRGDTGELFFGEGSRLTVL.

The chain is built from TRBV5-1 and TRBJ1-2, with TRBD1 identical over 7 bases. Per the germline V gene, CDR1 is SGHRS and CDR2 is YFSETQ. Germline trimming cut 4 bases from V and 10 bases from J; bases unmatched to any gene: 4. The CDR3 is made up of 11 amino acids. The CDR3 DNA is TGCGCCAGCAGCGCAGGGACAGTCTACACCTTC. It translates to CASSAGTVYTF.

This rearrangement joins TRBV20-1 to TRBJ2-7, with D uncertain. V was shortened by 5 bases and J by 2 bases, with 7 bases between the two germline ends. The CDR3 is made up of 11 amino acids. CDR1 and CDR2 (germline): DFQATT, SNEGSKA (reference sequence). CDR3 loop: CSADGPYEQYF. The CDR3 region has the DNA TGCAGTGCTGACGGGCCCTACGAGCAGTACTTC.

This chain joins TRBV30 and TRBJ1-6; D remains unclear. V shed 1 base and J shed 7 bases, with 11 bases lying between them. CDR3 size: 14 residues. Per the germline V gene, CDR1 is GTSNPN and CDR2 is SVGIG (reference sequence). CDR3 in DNA: TGTGCCTGGAGTGACGGACCTCCAAATTCACCCCTCCACTTT. This encodes CAWSDGPPNSPLHF. Full variable domain (rest looked up from reference TRBV30 and TRBJ1-6): SQTIHQWPATLVQPVGSPLSLECTVEGTSNPNLYWYRQAAGRGLQLLFYSVGIGQISSEVPQNLSASRPQDRQFILSSKKLLLSDSGFYLCAWSDGPPNSPLHFGNGTRLTVT.

The chain has TRBV28 and TRBJ2-6; 7 nucleotides line up with TRBD1. CDR1 is MDHEN, CDR2 SYDVKM, per germline. With V trimmed by 3 bases and J by 8 bases, 1 base remained unmatched. There are 13 residues in the CDR3. CDR3 nucleotides: TGTGCCAGCAGTTTGGACAGGTCCAACGTCCTGACTTTC. Protein: CASSLDRSNVLTF.

The J gene is TRBJ1-6, the V gene TRBV15; TRBD1 might be the D (6 bases). CDR1 LNHNV and CDR2 YYDKDF come from the germline V gene (reference sequence). V dropped 0 bases and J dropped 7 bases, with 10 bases sitting between them. The CDR3 is made up of 15 amino acids. Written as DNA, the CDR3 is TGTGCCACCAGCAGAGACCCAGGGGCCAATTCACCCCTCCACTTT. It encodes CATSRDPGANSPLHF.

The chain links TRBV7-9 to TRBJ2-5; D unresolved. V shed 0 bases and J shed 0 bases, with 5 bases lying between them. Germline V gives CDR1 SEHNR, CDR2 FQNEAQ (reference sequence). CDR3 length: 14 amino acids. DNA for the CDR3: TGTGCCAGCAGCTTAGCACCCGACCAAGAGACCCAGTACTTC. Its translation is CASSLAPDQETQYF.

The chain links TRBV2 to TRBJ2-6, with D perhaps TRBD2 (6 bases). Trimming left V 5 bases short and J 2 bases short, with 16 bases between. CDR1 and CDR2 (germline): SNHLY, FYNNEI. CDR3 length equals 17 residues. CDR3: CASSPPAGAPGANVLTF. The CDR3 nucleotides are TGTGCCAGCAGTCCACCAGCGGGCGCCCCTGGGGCCAACGTCCTGACTTTC.

This clone was seen a handful of times. Other DNA sequences from this sample encode an identical CDR3 as well. The chain joins TRBV6-5 to TRBJ1-2, with 7 nucleotides matching TRBD1. The CDR3 has 13 residues. Unmatched junction bases numbered 8, after V lost 6 bases and J lost 7 bases. Germline CDR1 and CDR2: MNHEY and SVGAGI. Here the CDR3 DNA reads TGTGCCAGCAGCATCGACAGGGTCGGTGGCTACACCTTC. Translating gives CASSIDRVGGYTF.

The rearrangement joins TRBV5-1 to TRBJ2-6; 8 bases align to TRBD2. V shed 4 bases, J shed 1 base, and the junction held 10 bases outside the gene matches. From germline, CDR1 is SGHRS and CDR2 YFSETQ. The CDR3 runs to 18 residues. The CDR3 here is CASSKGTSSLSGANVLTF. CDR3 coding DNA: TGCGCCAGCAGCAAGGGGACTAGTTCCCTTTCTGGGGCCAACGTCCTGACTTTC.

There are a few counts of this clone. V gene TRBV6-5 combines with J gene TRBJ1-1; a possible D gene is TRBD1 (5 bases). Germline CDR1 MNHEY, CDR2 SVGAGI. The CDR3 is made up of 15 amino acids. V lost 6 bases to trimming and J lost 0 bases, with 14 bases between them. Here the CDR3 DNA reads TGTGCCAGCAGGCCCCGACTGGGGCTGAACACTGAAGCTTTCTTT. Protein product: CASRPRLGLNTEAFF.

This chain links TRBV6-1 with TRBJ1-6, with D unclear. Trimming pared 3 bases from V and 9 bases from J, leaving 12 bases between. The germline V gene encodes CDR1 MNHNS and CDR2 SASEGT. This CDR3 has 14 amino acids. The CDR3 nucleotides read TGTGCCAGCAGTGAGCCGGGCCTCTTTTCACCCCTCCACTTT. Protein product: CASSEPGLFSPLHF.

The chain links TRBV9 to TRBJ2-3; D call uncertain. The germline CDR1 and CDR2 sequences are SGDLS and YYNGEE. The CDR3 runs 15 residues. V was shortened by 3 bases and J by 2 bases, with 13 bases between the two germline ends. CDR3 protein: CASSESPHSTDTQYF. In DNA form, the CDR3 reads TGTGCCAGCAGCGAGAGCCCCCACTCCACAGATACGCAGTATTTT.

This chain joins TRBV10-3 and TRBJ2-7; D perhaps matches TRBD2 (7 bases). Deletions cut 7 bases from V and 6 bases from J, with 13 bases between. CDR3 length: 12 amino acids. Germline-derived CDR1 and CDR2 are ENHRY and SYGVKD. CDR3 region: CAIKGGAPEQYF. The CDR3 nucleotides are TGTGCCATCAAGGGGGGGGCACCCGAGCAGTACTTC.

This sequence joins TRBV5-1 and TRBJ2-5; 8 bases line up with TRBD1. Germline trimming cut 0 bases from V and 5 bases from J; bases unmatched to any gene: 3. This CDR3 has 14 residues. CDR1 is SGHRS, CDR2 YFSETQ, per germline. The DNA for the CDR3 is TGCGCCAGCAGCTTGGGACAGGGGATGGAGACCCAGTACTTC. Translating gives CASSLGQGMETQYF.

The genes are TRBV4-2 and TRBJ2-7, with D possibly matching TRBD1 (6 bases). CDR3 length: 14 residues. Trimming removed 6 bases at V and 3 bases at J, with 15 bases between. Germline loops: CDR1 LGHNA, CDR2 YNFKEQ. The DNA of the CDR3 is TGTGCCAGCAGTTCGACAGGAGATAACTACGAGCAGTACTTC. Translated: CASSSTGDNYEQYF.

The chain combines TRBV7-9 with TRBJ1-2, with 11 bases identical to TRBD1. J lost 8 bases, V lost 2 bases, and 10 bases had no gene match. The germline V gene has CDR1 SEHNR and CDR2 FQNEAQ (reference sequence). The CDR3 has 16 amino acids. CDR3 in amino acids: CASSLSGQGDPFGYTF. DNA of the CDR3: TGTGCCAGCAGCTTATCGGGACAGGGGGACCCTTTCGGCTACACCTTC.

The V call is TRBV11-1, the J call TRBJ2-7; unclear D gene. V lost 6 bases and J 7 bases, leaving 16 bases between the germline ends. This CDR3 contains 13 residues. The germline V gene has CDR1 SGHAT and CDR2 FQDESV (reference sequence). CDR3 in amino acids: CASSIDSPGEQYF. CDR3 coding DNA: TGTGCCAGCAGTATCGACTCCCCGGGTGAGCAGTACTTC.